This TCR beta chain emerged from a study of response to subunit inactivated influenza vaccine. On this clonotype itself: Antigen unknown.

TCRdb recomputed calls from the RT-PCR reads with MiXCR, one row per CDR3 protein. The sample includes about 580,000 distinct CDR3 sequences, 13% to 15% seen only once; the top ten take 11%. Trimming removed 2 bases from V and 3 bases from J, with 9 bases in between. Germline V lookup: CDR1 MGHRA, CDR2 YSYEKL. CDR3 length equals 14 residues. Findings and caveats of the study: Researchers suggested that each seasonal influenza vaccination recruits few new T cells.

Sample: PBMCs from blood, taken about 12 days after vaccination. The TCR originated in a man aged 50-60 years who received an inactivated influenza vaccine. This chain connects TRBV4-1 to TRBJ2-3; D is ambiguous. DNA of the CDR3: TGCGCCAGCAGCCAAAACTCTCATACAGATACGCAGTATTTT. Its protein is CASSQNSHTDTQYF.